This T cell receptor (beta chain) was identified in a study of OX40 agonist ivuxolimab in advanced cancers. Study background: The drug used for patients, ivuxolimab, was an agonistic anti-OX40 (CD134) antibody.

This CDR3 has 14 amino acids. V dropped 2 bases and J dropped 0 bases, with 8 bases sitting between them. Germline V CDR1 and CDR2: SGHRS, YFSETQ. Repertoires were generated with immunoSEQ multiplex PCR, while TCRdb's copy carries only in-frame clones and drops some. The sample lists around 26,000 clones, approximately 85% seen once, with approximately 35% in the top ten. The chain combines TRBV5-1 with TRBJ1-1, with D hard to call. The sequenced sample was CD4+ or CD8+ T cells sorted from blood, obtained in a trial of the OX40 agonist ivuxolimab. This sequence was found in an adult with an advanced solid tumor such as melanoma, head and neck, liver or kidney cancer. The DNA for the CDR3 is TGCGCCAGCAGCTTCCAATTAATGAACACTGAAGCTTTCTTT. The encoded protein is CASSFQLMNTEAFF.